Below, 15 T cell receptor beta chains from the same sample are listed, as sequenced in a study of blood T cell repertoires in COVID-19 (dated by TCRdb to about 2020). Libraries were constructed by the immunoSEQ multiplex PCR assay. TCRdb took this table from immuneACCESS and kept in-frame rearrangements with V and J called. Such tables lack part of the clones; where checked against another copy, unresolved V genes explain under half of the gap, and the rest is unexplained. Here the sample has more than 150,000 clones; 80% occur a single time. Of the sample, over 0.5% falls within the top ten clones. Sample: peripheral blood. The receptors come from a man in his 60s with acute or convalescent COVID-19.

V is TRBV9 and J is TRBJ2-5; TRBD1 agrees at 7 bases. The CDR3 contains 16 residues. The germline V gene encodes CDR1 SGDLS and CDR2 YYNGEE. V shed 2 bases and J 0 bases; nucleotides not matched to a gene: 7. The CDR3 nucleotides read TGTGCCAGCAGCGTGTCCGGGACAGCCTACCAAGAGACCCAGTACTTC. It translates to CASSVSGTAYQETQYF.

The rearrangement links TRBV9 to TRBJ2-7; 9 nucleotides align to TRBD2. The CDR3 is 15 residues long. Unmatched junction bases numbered 11, after V lost 4 bases and J lost 6 bases. Germline CDR1 SGDLS, CDR2 YYNGEE. This chain's CDR3 is CASSPRPGTSREQYF. CDR3 sequence (DNA): TGTGCCAGCAGCCCTCGTCCCGGGACTAGCCGCGAGCAGTACTTC.

This chain links TRBV30 with TRBJ2-7; D gene unclear. CDR3 size: 12 residues. Germline V gives CDR1 GTSNPN, CDR2 SVGIG (reference sequence). Trimming took 0 bases from V and 4 from J, leaving 7 bases between them. The CDR3 sequence is CAWSVSLYEQYF. In DNA, the CDR3 is TGTGCCTGGAGTGTATCCCTTTACGAGCAGTACTTC.

Only a few counts were recorded for this clone. This specimen includes other DNA sequences encoding the same CDR3. V is TRBV5-1 and J is TRBJ2-7, with 7 bases matching TRBD1. The CDR3 is 12 residues long. Germline CDR1 SGHRS, CDR2 YFSETQ. With V trimmed by 2 bases and J by 4 bases, 0 bases remained unmatched. Written as DNA, the CDR3 is TGCGCCAGCAGCTTACAGGGGTACGAGCAGTACTTC. Residues: CASSLQGYEQYF.

The chain couples TRBV3-1 (or the pseudogene TRBV3-2) to TRBJ1-5; D possibly corresponds to TRBD1 (5 bases). The CDR3 has 14 residues. The V and J ends lost 3 bases and 3 bases respectively, with 9 bases between them. CDR1 is LGHDT, CDR2 YNNKEL, per germline (reference sequence). CDR3 bases: TGTGCCAGCAGCCAGGGGGGATACAATCAGCCCCAGCATTTT. Its translation is CASSQGGYNQPQHF.

V gene TRBV2 combines with J gene TRBJ1-2; the match to TRBD1 covers 7 bases. With 8 bases clipped from V and 1 base from J, the junction kept 4 bases outside the gene matches. Germline assignment: CDR1 SNHLY and CDR2 FYNNEI. The length of the CDR3 is 13 residues. The CDR3 bases are TGTGCCAGCGGCGACAGGGTTAACTATGGCTACACCTTC. This translates into CASGDRVNYGYTF.

This clone was seen a handful of times. V gene TRBV5-4 combines with J gene TRBJ1-2, with D maybe TRBD1 (5 bases). Trimming took off 6 bases at V and 3 bases at J, with 18 bases between the two ends. This CDR3 spans 15 amino acids. The germline V gene encodes CDR1 SGHNT and CDR2 YYREEE (reference sequence). The CDR3 nucleotides are TGTGCCAGCACAAGCGGGGGGGTGAATGACTATGGCTACACCTTC. Amino acids: CASTSGGVNDYGYTF.

In its sample, this clone was seen a few times. The genes are TRBV15 and TRBJ2-2, with D possibly TRBD2 on 6 matching bases. The V end was cut by 4 bases, the J end by 2 bases, with 17 bases between. Germline-derived CDR1 and CDR2 are LNHNV and YYDKDF (reference sequence). CDR3 length equals 17 residues. In nucleotides, the CDR3 is TGTGCCACCAGCACAAACGCGGGACTTCTTAACACCGGGGAGCTGTTTTTT. Protein: CATSTNAGLLNTGELFF. The full variable domain, rest sourced from reference TRBV15 and TRBJ2-2, is DAMVIQNPRYQVTQFGKPVTLSCSQTLNHNVMYWYQQKSSQAPKLLFHYYDKDFNNEADTPDNFQSRRPNTSFCFLDIRSPGLGDTAMYLCATSTNAGLLNTGELFFGEGSRLTVL.

CDR3 bases: TGTGCCAGAAACCTGGACAGGGTCCACGAGCAGTACTTC. Translating it yields CARNLDRVHEQYF. The V and J genes are TRBV7-5 and TRBJ2-7; the D call of TRBD1 is as the table states it, not checked on the DNA. TRBV7-5 is reported as a pseudogene. The CDR3 length is 13 residues.

The chain uses TRBV19 and TRBJ1-1; D gene uncertain. V was shortened by 6 bases and J by 5 bases, with 19 bases between the two germline ends. CDR1 and CDR2 (germline): LNHDA, SQIVND (reference sequence). The CDR3 is made up of 15 amino acids. The CDR3 region has the DNA TGTGCCAGTAGGGACTGGACTCGGGCGGGGACTGAAGCTTTCTTT. Amino acid sequence: CASRDWTRAGTEAFF.

The CDR3 nucleotides are TGTGCCAGCAGCTTGAGGCCGGGACAGGGAGCCGAGCAGTACTTC. It specifies CASSLRPGQGAEQYF. The chain joins TRBV7-2 to TRBJ2-7; TRBD1 matches at 9 bases. Germline-derived CDR1 and CDR2 are SGHTA and FQGNSA. The CDR3 has 15 residues. J gave up 6 bases and V 3 bases, and 9 bases lay outside the gene matches. The variable domain in full, with the rest retrieved from reference TRBV7-2 and TRBJ2-7, is GAGVSQSPSNKVTEKGKDVELRCDPISGHTALYWYRQSLGQGLEFLIYFQGNSAPDKSGLPSDRFSAERTGGSVSTLTIQRTQQEDSAVYLCASSLRPGQGAEQYFGPGTRLTVT.

The chain uses TRBV7-2 and TRBJ1-2; 11 bases are a match to TRBD1. The germline V gene has CDR1 SGHTA and CDR2 FQGNSA. This CDR3 spans 15 amino acids. V trimming: 5 bases; J trimming: 6 bases; junction bases outside the gene matches: 8. The CDR3 nucleotides read TGTGCCAGCAGCAACCCGGGACAGGGGGAGAATGGCTACACCTTC. Translation: CASSNPGQGENGYTF. Looking up the rest from reference TRBV7-2 and TRBJ1-2 gives the full variable domain: GAGVSQSPSNKVTEKGKDVELRCDPISGHTALYWYRQSLGQGLEFLIYFQGNSAPDKSGLPSDRFSAERTGGSVSTLTIQRTQQEDSAVYLCASSNPGQGENGYTFGSGTRLTVV.

The V and J genes are TRBV7-9 and TRBJ2-1; TRBD1 matches 10 bases. Trimming removed 5 bases from V and 2 bases from J; junction bases left unmatched: 3. Germline CDR1 reads SEHNR; CDR2 reads FQNEAQ (reference sequence). The CDR3 is made up of 15 amino acids. The CDR3, as DNA: TGTGCCAGCAGCCTTGACAGGGGGCCCTACAATGAGCAGTTCTTC. It is translated as CASSLDRGPYNEQFF.

This clone was found a few times. The CDR3 protein is CASSITGPGGAGQPQHF. The CDR3 coding sequence is TGTGCCAGCAGCATTACGGGCCCGGGGGGGGCCGGGCAGCCCCAGCATTTT. V is TRBV7-2 and J is TRBJ1-5; D possibly corresponds to TRBD1 (6 bases). This CDR3 is built from 17 residues. Between the trimmed V and J ends, which lost 5 bases and 7 bases, there was a span of 24 bases. From germline, CDR1 is SGHTA and CDR2 FQGNSA.

The chain combines TRBV4-1 with TRBJ2-7, with D tentatively TRBD2 (5 bases). Trimming took 3 bases from V and 3 from J, leaving 15 bases between them. Per germline, CDR1 MGHRA and CDR2 YSYEKL. CDR3 length: 15 residues. The CDR3 DNA follows: TGCGCCAGCAGCCAGGCGCCCGCGAGGGACTACGAGCAGTACTTC. It translates to CASSQAPARDYEQYF.